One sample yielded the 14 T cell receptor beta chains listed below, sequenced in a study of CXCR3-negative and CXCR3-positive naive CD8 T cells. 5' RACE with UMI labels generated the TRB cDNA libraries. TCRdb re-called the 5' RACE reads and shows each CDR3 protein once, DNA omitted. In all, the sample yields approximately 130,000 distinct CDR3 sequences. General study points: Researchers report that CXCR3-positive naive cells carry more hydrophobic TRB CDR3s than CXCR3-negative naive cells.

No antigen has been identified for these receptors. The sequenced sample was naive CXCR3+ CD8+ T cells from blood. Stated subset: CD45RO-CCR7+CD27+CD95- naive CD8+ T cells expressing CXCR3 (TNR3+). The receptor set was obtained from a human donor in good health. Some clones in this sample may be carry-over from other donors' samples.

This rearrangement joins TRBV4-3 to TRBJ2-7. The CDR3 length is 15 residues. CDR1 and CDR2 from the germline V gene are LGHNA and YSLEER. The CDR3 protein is CASSQVRASTYEQYF.

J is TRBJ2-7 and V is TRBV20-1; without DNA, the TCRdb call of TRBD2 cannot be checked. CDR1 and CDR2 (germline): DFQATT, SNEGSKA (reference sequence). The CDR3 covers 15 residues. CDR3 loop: CSASSRAGVSYEQYF.

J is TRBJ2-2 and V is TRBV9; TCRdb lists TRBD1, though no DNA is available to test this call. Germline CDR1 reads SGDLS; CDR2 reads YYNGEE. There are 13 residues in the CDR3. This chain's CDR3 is CASSAPVPGELFF. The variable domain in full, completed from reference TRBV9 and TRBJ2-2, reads DSGVTQTPKHLITATGQRVTLRCSPRSGDLSVYWYQQSLDQGLQFLIQYYNGEERAKGNILERFSAQQFPDLHSELNLSSLELGDSALYFCASSAPVPGELFFGEGSRLTVL.

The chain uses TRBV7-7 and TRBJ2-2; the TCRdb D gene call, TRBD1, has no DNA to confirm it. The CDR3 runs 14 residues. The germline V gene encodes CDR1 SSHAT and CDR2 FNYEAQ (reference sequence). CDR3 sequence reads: CASSFTGPTGELFF.

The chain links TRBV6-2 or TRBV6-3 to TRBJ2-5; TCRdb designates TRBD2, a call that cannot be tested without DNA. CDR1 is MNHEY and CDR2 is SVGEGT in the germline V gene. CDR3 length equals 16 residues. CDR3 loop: CASSYSGLTPQETQYF.

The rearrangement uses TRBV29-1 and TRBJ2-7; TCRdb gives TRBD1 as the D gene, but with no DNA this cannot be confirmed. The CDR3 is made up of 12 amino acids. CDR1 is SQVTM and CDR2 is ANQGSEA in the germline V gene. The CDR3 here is CSVATGTYEQYF.

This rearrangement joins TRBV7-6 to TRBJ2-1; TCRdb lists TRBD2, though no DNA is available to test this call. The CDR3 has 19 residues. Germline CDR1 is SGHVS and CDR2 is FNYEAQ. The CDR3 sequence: CASSSAGLTGSEAYNEQFF.

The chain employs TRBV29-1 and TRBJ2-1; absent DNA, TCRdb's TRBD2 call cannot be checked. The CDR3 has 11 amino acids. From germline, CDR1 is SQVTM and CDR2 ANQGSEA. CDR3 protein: CSASGSYEQFF.

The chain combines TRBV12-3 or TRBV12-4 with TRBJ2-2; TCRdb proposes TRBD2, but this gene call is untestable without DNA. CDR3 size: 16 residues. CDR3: CASSPLAGGLVGELFF.

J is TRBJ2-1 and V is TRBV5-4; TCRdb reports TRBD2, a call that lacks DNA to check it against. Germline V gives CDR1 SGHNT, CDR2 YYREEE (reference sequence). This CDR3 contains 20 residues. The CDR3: CASSFLLLQPGLAINNEQFF.

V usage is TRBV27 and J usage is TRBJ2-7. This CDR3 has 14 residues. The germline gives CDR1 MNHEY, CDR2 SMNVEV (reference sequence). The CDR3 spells CASSSMSVSYEQYF.

The CDR3 spells CSARGRNTGELFF. The chain employs TRBV20-1 and TRBJ2-2. CDR3 length: 13 amino acids. Per the germline V gene, CDR1 is DFQATT and CDR2 is SNEGSKA (reference sequence).

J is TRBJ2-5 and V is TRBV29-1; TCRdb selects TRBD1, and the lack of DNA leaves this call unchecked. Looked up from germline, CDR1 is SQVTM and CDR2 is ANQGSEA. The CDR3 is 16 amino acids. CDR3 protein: CSAKLGGVLPQETQYF. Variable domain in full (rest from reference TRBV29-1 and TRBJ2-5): SAVISQKPSRDICQRGTSLTIQCQVDSQVTMMFWYRQQPGQSLTLIATANQGSEATYESGFVIDKFPISRPNLTFSTLTVSNMSPEDSSIYLCSAKLGGVLPQETQYFGPGTRLLVL.

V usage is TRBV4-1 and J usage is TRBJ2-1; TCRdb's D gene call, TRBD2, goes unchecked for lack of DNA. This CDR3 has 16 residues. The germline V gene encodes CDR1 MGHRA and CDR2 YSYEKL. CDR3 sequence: CASSQERLVNYNEQFF.